A selection of T cell receptor beta chains follows, all from one sample in a study of blood T cells in healthy people across ages. TCRdb passed the 5' RACE reads through MiXCR, listing each CDR3 protein once. The sample lists more than 900,000 distinct CDR3 sequences, almost 25% occurring once. Another study also made use of these data, one on T cells of mothers and their children.

Sequenced sample: blood. The receptors shown here come from a girl aged 2-10 years in good health. The CDR3 runs from the conserved cysteine through the conserved F or W. Each record gives: clone size, V gene, J gene, D gene, CDR3 protein, CDR3 DNA. A D gene is named only where the DNA matches it firmly. Clone size is shown for a subset of rows, as once, few, many or a class of expanded clone.

.	TRBV20-1	TRBJ1-2	.	CSARLSQSYGYTF	TGCAGTGCTAGATTGTCACAGTCCTATGGCTACACCTTC
few	TRBV6-1	TRBJ2-1	TRBD2	CASIRGTSGRILDEQFF	TGTGCCAGCATCCGAGGGACTAGCGGGAGGATTCTCGATGAGCAGTTCTTC
.	TRBV6-5	TRBJ2-4	TRBD1	CASSYTTGDPSNIQYF	TGTGCCAGCAGTTACACGACAGGGGACCCCTCAAACATTCAGTACTTC
many	TRBV28	TRBJ1-2	.	CASSFRAGYTF	TGTGCCAGCAGTTTCAGGGCCGGCTACACCTTC
.	TRBV3-1	TRBJ2-1	TRBD2	CASSQARGLADYNEQFF	TGTGCCAGCAGCCAAGCCCGGGGACTAGCGGACTACAATGAGCAGTTCTTC
.	TRBV4-3	TRBJ1-2	.	CASSPEAFHDGYTF	TGCGCCAGCAGCCCCGAGGCTTTTCATGATGGCTACACCTTC
few	TRBV29-1	TRBJ1-3	.	CSVEDRAGVSGNTIYF	TGCAGCGTTGAAGACAGGGCAGGAGTGAGCGGAAACACCATATATTTT
.	TRBV28	TRBJ2-1	.	CASSLSFHDNEQFF	TGTGCCAGCAGTCTGAGCTTTCACGACAATGAGCAGTTCTTC
.	TRBV19	TRBJ1-2	.	CASSRQVTPYGGYTF	TGTGCCAGTAGTAGACAGGTTACCCCATACGGAGGCTACACCTTC
few	TRBV14	TRBJ2-7	.	CASSLSRTLLFPEQYF	TGTGCCAGCAGCCTCTCCCGGACGCTATTGTTTCCCGAGCAGTACTTC
few	TRBV20-1	TRBJ1-2	.	CSASVPPYGYGYTF	TGCAGTGCTAGTGTCCCCCCATATGGCTATGGCTACACCTTC
.	TRBV27	TRBJ2-7	TRBD1	CASSSLGQGYEQYF	TGTGCCAGCAGTTCACTAGGACAGGGCTACGAGCAGTACTTC
.	TRBV12-3/TRBV12-4	TRBJ2-3	TRBD2	CASSRTSVGADTQYF	TGTGCCAGCAGCCGCACTAGCGTGGGAGCAGATACGCAATATTTT
.	TRBV13	TRBJ1-1	.	CASSFPGAFEAFF	TGTGCCAGCAGCTTTCCCGGGGCTTTTGAAGCTTTCTTT
.	TRBV2	TRBJ1-2	.	CASSGQQSYGYTF	TGTGCCAGCAGTGGACAGCAGAGCTATGGCTACACCTTC
.	TRBV13	TRBJ2-5	.	CASSQGTPGAETQYF	TGTGCCAGCAGCCAGGGGACCCCCGGCGCAGAGACCCAGTACTTC
few	TRBV7-2	TRBJ2-7	.	CASSLDWTDNEQYF	TGTGCCAGCAGCTTAGATTGGACGGACAACGAGCAGTACTTC
.	TRBV3-1	TRBJ2-7	.	CASSQGLQQGYEQYF	TGTGCCAGCAGCCAAGGGTTACAGCAGGGCTACGAGCAGTACTTC
few	TRBV28	TRBJ2-7	.	CASSQARHYEQYF	TGTGCCAGCAGCCAAGCAAGACACTACGAGCAGTACTTC
few	TRBV6-2/TRBV6-3	TRBJ2-7	TRBD1	CASIKTGTSSYEQYF	TGTGCCAGCATTAAGACAGGGACCTCCTCCTACGAGCAGTACTTC
.	TRBV7-2	TRBJ2-3	.	CASSSASTDTQYF	TGTGCCAGCAGCTCGGCAAGCACAGATACGCAGTATTTT
.	TRBV20-1	TRBJ2-3	.	CSARDQPGTQYF	TGCAGTGCTAGAGATCAACCCGGCACGCAGTATTTT
many	TRBV6-6	TRBJ1-1	.	CASSYEANTEAFF	TGTGCCAGCAGTTACGAGGCGAACACTGAAGCTTTCTTT
many	TRBV9	TRBJ2-1	.	CASTTAGSSYNEQFF	TGTGCCAGCACCACCGCCGGGAGCTCCTACAATGAGCAGTTCTTC
.	TRBV13	TRBJ1-1	.	CASSLILLGSGNTEAFF	TGTGCCAGCAGCTTAATTCTTTTGGGATCGGGGAACACTGAAGCTTTCTTT
.	TRBV15	TRBJ1-2	.	CATSRDPRTVPNYGHTF	TGTGCCACCAGCAGAGATCCCCGGACGGTCCCTAACTATGGCCACACCTTC
.	TRBV20-1	TRBJ2-1	TRBD2	CSARTPGLANEQFF	TGCAGTGCCCGAACCCCGGGACTAGCGAATGAGCAGTTCTTC
.	TRBV7-2	TRBJ2-7	.	CASSSISMGYEQYF	TGTGCCAGCAGCTCTATCTCGATGGGCTACGAGCAGTACTTC
.	TRBV7-4	TRBJ1-1	TRBD1	CASSPDRGCVSEAFF	TGTGCCAGCAGCCCGGACAGGGGATGTGTATCTGAAGCTTTCTTT
few	TRBV6-2/TRBV6-3	TRBJ1-5	.	CASNLQFNQPQHF	TGTGCCAGCAACCTACAGTTCAATCAGCCCCAGCATTTT
.	TRBV7-8	TRBJ2-1	.	CASSLGVASRPNEQFF	TGTGCCAGCAGCTTGGGCGTAGCGTCCCGCCCCAATGAGCAGTTCTTC
many	TRBV12-3/TRBV12-4	TRBJ2-3	TRBD2	CASRQTSGGVGTQYF	TGTGCCAGCAGACAAACTAGCGGGGGGGTCGGCACGCAGTATTTT
few	TRBV9	TRBJ2-1	.	CASSVGGVDEQFF	TGTGCCAGCAGCGTAGGAGGGGTGGATGAGCAGTTCTTC
few	TRBV29-1	TRBJ2-1	.	CSVAAPGYRDNEQFF	TGCAGCGTTGCCGCCCCAGGGTATCGGGACAATGAGCAGTTCTTC
.	TRBV20-1	TRBJ1-2	TRBD1	CSARDQGQLHYLDGYTF	TGCAGTGCTAGGGATCAGGGACAGCTCCATTATTTAGATGGCTACACCTTC
.	TRBV29-1	TRBJ2-1	TRBD2	CSVEDRYGTSGGALEQFF	TGCAGCGTTGAAGATCGCTACGGGACTAGCGGGGGGGCCCTTGAGCAGTTCTTC
.	TRBV20-1	TRBJ2-5	TRBD2	CSARRTSGMYQETQYF	TGCAGTGCAAGGCGGACTAGCGGGATGTACCAAGAGACCCAGTACTTC
.	TRBV12-3/TRBV12-4	TRBJ2-5	TRBD2	CASRINRLAGRQETQYF	TGTGCCAGCAGAATAAATCGACTAGCGGGAAGGCAAGAGACCCAGTACTTC
.	TRBV29-1	TRBJ1-2	.	CSVVQEYGYTF	TGCAGCGTTGTCCAGGAGTATGGCTACACCTTC
.	TRBV7-2	TRBJ2-7	.	CASSPYGGGSYEQYF	TGTGCCAGCAGCCCCTATGGAGGGGGGTCCTACGAGCAGTACTTC
few	TRBV2	TRBJ1-5	.	CASRAGLSNQPQHF	TGTGCCAGCAGGGCGGGGTTAAGCAATCAGCCCCAGCATTTT
.	TRBV12-3/TRBV12-4	TRBJ2-7	.	CASTLGGGSSYEQYF	TGTGCCAGCACCCTGGGGGGCGGGAGCTCCTACGAGCAGTACTTC
.	TRBV29-1	TRBJ2-2	.	CSVGRGYTGELFF	TGCAGCGTTGGGCGGGGTTACACCGGGGAGCTGTTTTTT
.	TRBV6-5	TRBJ2-1	.	CASSYDGLGNNEQFF	TGTGCCAGCAGTTACGACGGGCTCGGCAACAATGAGCAGTTCTTC
.	TRBV7-8	TRBJ2-1	TRBD2	CASSATSDEQFF	TGTGCCAGCAGCGCTACTAGCGACGAGCAGTTCTTC
.	TRBV29-1	TRBJ2-7	TRBD2	CSVEVDSGSAYEQYF	TGCAGCGTTGAAGTAGATAGCGGGTCAGCCTACGAGCAGTACTTC
.	TRBV6-5	TRBJ1-2	TRBD1	CASIQVTGVGGYTF	TGTGCCAGCATTCAAGTTACAGGGGTGGGCGGCTACACCTTC
.	TRBV20-1	TRBJ1-2	TRBD1	CSATRRQGGNGYTF	TGCAGTGCTACCAGGAGACAGGGCGGGAATGGCTACACCTTC
many	TRBV25-1	TRBJ2-1	.	CASSGKYNEQFF	TGTGCCAGCAGTGGGAAATACAATGAGCAGTTCTTC
few	TRBV4-1	TRBJ2-7	TRBD2	CASSSLLAGVNEQYF	TGCGCCAGCAGCAGCTTGCTAGCGGGGGTTAACGAGCAGTACTTC
few	TRBV27	TRBJ2-2	.	CASSLLRGATELFF	TGTGCCAGCAGTTTGCTACGGGGGGCGACGGAGCTGTTTTTT
.	TRBV21-1	TRBJ2-7	.	CASPPGDPFYEQYF	TGTGCCAGCCCCCCCGGGGACCCCTTCTACGAGCAGTACTTC